This paragraph reports one T cell receptor beta chain. This sample was taken from a study of cytomegalovirus exposure and HLA in healthy donors. Study background: Early released data had about 80 million unique TCRs, all coming from HLA-typed donors.

The CDR3 totals 19 residues. Germline V gene data show CDR1 as SEHNR and CDR2 as FQNEAQ (reference sequence). Trimming took 3 bases from V and 4 from J, leaving 25 bases between them. Researchers ran the PCR with 60 Vbeta and 13 Jbeta primers. The assay was immunoSEQ multiplex PCR, and TCRdb's table has in-frame clones only and misses some. The sample records under 200,000 clones, 80% to 85% being singletons. This clonotype was sampled from a man aged 18 to 29 in good health and CMV-seronegative. V gene TRBV7-9 combines with J gene TRBJ2-1; a possible D gene is TRBD2 (5 bases). Sequencing input: PBMCs. This CDR3 reads CASSLGSWAEAHVYNEQFF. The CDR3 DNA reads as TGTGCCAGCAGCTTGGGGAGTTGGGCGGAAGCACACGTTTACAATGAGCAGTTCTTC.